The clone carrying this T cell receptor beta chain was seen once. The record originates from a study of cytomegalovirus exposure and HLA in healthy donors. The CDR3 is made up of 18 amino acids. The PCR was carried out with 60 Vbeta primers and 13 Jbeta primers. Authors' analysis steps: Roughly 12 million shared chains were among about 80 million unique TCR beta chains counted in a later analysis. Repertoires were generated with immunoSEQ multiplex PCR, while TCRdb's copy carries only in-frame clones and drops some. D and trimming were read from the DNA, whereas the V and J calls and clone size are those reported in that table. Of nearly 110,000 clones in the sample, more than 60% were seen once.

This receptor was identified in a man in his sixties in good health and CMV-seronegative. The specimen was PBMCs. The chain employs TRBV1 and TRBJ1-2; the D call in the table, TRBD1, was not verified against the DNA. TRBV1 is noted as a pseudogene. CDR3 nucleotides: TGCACCAGCAGCCACCCCTTGCGGCAGGGCAGGCTTAACTATGGCTACACCTTC. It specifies CTSSHPLRQGRLNYGYTF.